The TCR beta chain under discussion was sequenced for a study of beta chain features in type 1 diabetes. CD4+ cells of the naive, central memory, regulatory and stem cell-like memory types were sorted via CD45RO/CCR7/CD25/CD127/CD95/CD27. All of the isolated RNA was reverse transcribed, so expressed TCRB transcripts were sequenced. TCRdb's table, derived via immunoSEQ multiplex PCR, lists solely in-frame clones and lacks some. The sample shows 450,000 or so clones, over 10% of them seen only once. To note about this clone: What it binds is unknown.

Notes on the study in general: Patients with Type 1 diabetes showed moderately but significantly shorter TCRB CDR3s in all four CD4+ subsets. High TCR expression in some cells could lead to their over-representation in cDNA sequencing.

The sample taken for sequencing was naive CD4+ T cells from blood. The sequence was obtained from a woman between 18 and 29 years old in good health.

The CDR3 region has the DNA TGTGCCAGCAGCCAAGCAGTACGGGACGGATACAATGAGCAGTTCTTC. The encoded protein is CASSQAVRDGYNEQFF. The chain uses TRBV4-2 and TRBJ2-1, with D possibly being TRBD1 or TRBD2 (5 bases each). Germline CDR1 reads LGHNA; CDR2 reads YNFKEQ. Trimming stripped 1 base from V and 4 bases from J, with 14 bases between. CDR3 length: 16 residues.